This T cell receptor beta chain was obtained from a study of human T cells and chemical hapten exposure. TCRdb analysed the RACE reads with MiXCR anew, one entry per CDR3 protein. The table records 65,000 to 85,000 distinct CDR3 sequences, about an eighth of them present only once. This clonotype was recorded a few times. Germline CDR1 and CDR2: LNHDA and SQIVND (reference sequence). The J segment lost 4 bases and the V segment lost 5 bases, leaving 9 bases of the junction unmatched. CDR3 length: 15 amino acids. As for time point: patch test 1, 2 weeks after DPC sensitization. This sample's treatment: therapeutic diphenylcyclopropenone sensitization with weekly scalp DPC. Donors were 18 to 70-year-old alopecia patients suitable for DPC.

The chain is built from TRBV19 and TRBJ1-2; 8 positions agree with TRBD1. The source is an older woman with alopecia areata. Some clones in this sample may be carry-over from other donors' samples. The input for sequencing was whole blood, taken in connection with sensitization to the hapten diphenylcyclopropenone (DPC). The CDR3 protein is CASSAQGVRFYGYTF. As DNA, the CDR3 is TGTGCCAGTAGTGCACAGGGGGTGAGATTCTATGGCTACACCTTC.